The TCR beta chain described here comes from a study of T cells after yellow fever vaccination. Study-wide results and caveats: Across the CD4 and CD8 compartments, a small share of clonotypes was present in both. Most primary-vaccination clones reappeared after the booster (just under 98% CD4, approximately 88% CD8).

The CDR3 has 12 amino acids. Researchers made TCR cDNA using 5'RACE template switching, and this step added a universal primer site and UMIs. TCRdb reprocessed the 5' RACE reads with MiXCR, giving one entry per CDR3 protein. The sample comprises 450,000 to 600,000 distinct CDR3 sequences, 17% of which are singletons, and about 18% rests with the top ten. This clonotype has only a few counts. Its antigen is unidentified. An end of the junction differs from the germline gene, which may be a read error. This clonotype originated in a man aged 18 to 29 who received the YFV17D yellow fever vaccine. This sequence joins TRBV12-3 or TRBV12-4 and TRBJ2-1; 13 nucleotides align to TRBD2. This specimen consisted of PBMCs, obtained 5 to 6 days after the first yellow fever vaccination. Written as DNA, the CDR3 is TGTGCCAGCAGTGTCACTAGCGGGGGGGCCCTCTTC. This sequence encodes CASSVTSGGALF.